This TCR beta chain originates from a study of cytomegalovirus exposure and HLA in healthy donors. The wider study: Inside one of the first data releases sat tens of millions of unique TCRs taken from HLA-typed donors.

In this sample, this clone turned up a few times. The study ran its PCR with 60 Vbeta and 13 Jbeta primers. Sequencing used immunoSEQ multiplex PCR; TCRdb keeps in-frame clones, though not all of them. The sample shows around 200,000 clones, 70% to 80% of them seen only once. Germline V gives CDR1 LNHDA, CDR2 SQIVND (reference sequence). The CDR3 contains 14 residues. Deletions cut 6 bases from V and 0 bases from J, with 12 bases between. This chain joins TRBV19 and TRBJ2-7; maybe TRBD1 (5 bases). Source material: PBMCs. The TCR originated in a woman aged 60 to 75 in good health and CMV-seropositive. CDR3 in amino acids: CASSTYRSSYEQYF. The CDR3, as DNA: TGTGCCAGTAGCACCTACAGGAGCTCCTACGAGCAGTACTTC.